A single TCR beta chain is shown here with its context. Its target is unknown. Germline values: CDR1 ENHRY, CDR2 SYGVKD. The CDR3 length is 13 residues. Trimming pared 11 bases from V and 7 bases from J, leaving 17 bases between. Authors of the study amplified TCR beta CDR3 regions from RNA transcripts. Carried out on the TCR CDR3, a first-round RT-PCR used the HTBI primer set. TCRdb re-derived calls from the multiplex PCR reads in MiXCR, one entry per CDR3 protein. The sample consists of 300,000 to 450,000 distinct CDR3 sequences, around 14% of them appearing once. The data originate from a study of T cells in Graves' hyperthyroidism and ophthalmopathy. Overall study findings and caveats: Using 13 V-J features, a model discriminated ophthalmopathy from stable hyperthyroidism. Peripheral blood also featured most of the thyroid clonotypes expanded above 0.001.

V gene TRBV10-3 combines with J gene TRBJ1-4, with unresolved D. Sequencing was done on a sample of blood. This TCR derives from an older woman with Graves' hyperthyroidism. CDR3 region: CAASSPLGEKLFF. The CDR3 bases are TGTGCCGCCAGCTCCCCCCTGGGTGAAAAACTGTTTTTT.